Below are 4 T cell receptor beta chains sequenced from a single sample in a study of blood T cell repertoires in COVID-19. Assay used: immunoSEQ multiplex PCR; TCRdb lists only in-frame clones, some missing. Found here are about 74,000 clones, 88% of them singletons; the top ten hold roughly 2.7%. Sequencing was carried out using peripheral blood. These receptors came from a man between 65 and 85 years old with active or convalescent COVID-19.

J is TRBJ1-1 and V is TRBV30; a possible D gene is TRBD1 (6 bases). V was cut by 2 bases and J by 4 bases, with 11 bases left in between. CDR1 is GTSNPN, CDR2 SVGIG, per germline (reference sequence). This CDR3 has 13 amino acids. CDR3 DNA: TGTGCCTGGAGTACAGGGACGGGCACTGAAGCTTTCTTT. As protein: CAWSTGTGTEAFF.

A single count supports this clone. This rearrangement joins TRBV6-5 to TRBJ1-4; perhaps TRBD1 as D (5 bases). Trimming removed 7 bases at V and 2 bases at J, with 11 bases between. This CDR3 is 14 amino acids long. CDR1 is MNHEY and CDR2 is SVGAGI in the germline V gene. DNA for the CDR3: TGTGCCAGCAATGGAGGGGCTACTAATGAAAAACTGTTTTTT. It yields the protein CASNGGATNEKLFF.

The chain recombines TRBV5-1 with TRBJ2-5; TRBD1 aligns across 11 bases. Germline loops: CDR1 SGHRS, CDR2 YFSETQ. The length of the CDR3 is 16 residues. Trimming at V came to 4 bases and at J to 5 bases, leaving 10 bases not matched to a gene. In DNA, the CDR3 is TGCGCCAGCAGCCCTGGATGGGACAGGGGGGTCGAGACCCAGTACTTC. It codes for CASSPGWDRGVETQYF.

The CDR3 nucleotides read TGTGCCAGCAGCTCCCGGAGGGGTCGGGAGAGGTCATCCTACAATGAGCAGTTCTTC. Its translation is CASSSRRGRERSSYNEQFF. The V call is TRBV7-3, the J call TRBJ2-1; a possible D gene is TRBD2 (6 bases). Looked up from germline, CDR1 is SGHTA and CDR2 is FQGTGA. The CDR3 runs to 19 residues. V gave up 4 bases and J gave up 1 base, with 23 bases separating them.